This TCR beta chain was recorded in a study of tumor-infiltrating lymphocytes in localized non-small cell lung cancer. Only in-frame clones appear in the TCRdb table, and some are missing; sequencing was by immunoSEQ multiplex PCR. The repertoire has tens of thousands of clones, 80% to 90% of them found once; the top ten carry roughly 2%. This clone was seen a few times. Its antigen remains unidentified. General study findings and limits: Only some patients had TCR sequencing, depending on available tissue.

CDR3 length: 14 residues. Per the germline V gene, CDR1 is MNHEY and CDR2 is SMNVEV (reference sequence). V lost 4 bases to trimming and J lost 11 bases; unmatched junction nucleotides: 11. The sequencing input was lung tumor tissue. V is TRBV27 and J is TRBJ1-5; the match to TRBD1 covers 7 bases. The TCR originated in a human donor with non-small cell lung cancer. CDR3 sequence: CASSSGDAGGTQHF. The DNA of the CDR3 is TGTGCCAGCAGTTCGGGGGACGCAGGGGGGACCCAGCATTTT.